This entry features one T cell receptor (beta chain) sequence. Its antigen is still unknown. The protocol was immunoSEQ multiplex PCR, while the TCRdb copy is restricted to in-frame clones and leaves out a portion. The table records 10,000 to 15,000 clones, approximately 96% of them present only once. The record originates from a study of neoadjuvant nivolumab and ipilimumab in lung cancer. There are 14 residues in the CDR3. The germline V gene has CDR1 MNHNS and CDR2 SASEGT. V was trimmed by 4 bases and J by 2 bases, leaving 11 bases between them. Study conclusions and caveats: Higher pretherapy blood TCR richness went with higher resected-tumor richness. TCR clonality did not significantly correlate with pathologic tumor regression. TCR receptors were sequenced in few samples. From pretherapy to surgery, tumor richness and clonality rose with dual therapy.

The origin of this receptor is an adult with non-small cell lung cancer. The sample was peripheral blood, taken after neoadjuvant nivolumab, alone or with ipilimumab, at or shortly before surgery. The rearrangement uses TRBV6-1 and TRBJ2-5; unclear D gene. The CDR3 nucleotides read TGTGCCAGCAGTGTTAGGACCGGACAAGAGACCCAGTACTTC. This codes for CASSVRTGQETQYF.